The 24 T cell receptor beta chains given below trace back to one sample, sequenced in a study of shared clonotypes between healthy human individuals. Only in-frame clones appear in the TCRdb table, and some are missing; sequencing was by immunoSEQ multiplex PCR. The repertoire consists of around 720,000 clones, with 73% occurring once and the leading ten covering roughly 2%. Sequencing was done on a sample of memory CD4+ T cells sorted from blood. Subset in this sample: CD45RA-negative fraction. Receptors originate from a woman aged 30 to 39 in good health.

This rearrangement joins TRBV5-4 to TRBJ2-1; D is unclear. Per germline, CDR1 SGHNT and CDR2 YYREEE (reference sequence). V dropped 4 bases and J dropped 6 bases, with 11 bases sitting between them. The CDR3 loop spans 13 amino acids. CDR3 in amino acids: CASSRLRGNEQFF. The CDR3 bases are TGTGCCAGCAGCCGACTCAGAGGCAATGAGCAGTTCTTC.

This CDR3 reads CASSWEGTGELFF. The CDR3 DNA reads TGTGCCAGCAGCTGGGAGGGCACCGGGGAGCTGTTTTTT. The chain combines TRBV11-3 with TRBJ2-2, with TRBD2 matching over 7 bases. V lost 4 bases and J lost 4; bases outside the gene matches: 0. The CDR3 has 13 amino acids. Germline V CDR1 and CDR2: SGHNT, YENEEA.

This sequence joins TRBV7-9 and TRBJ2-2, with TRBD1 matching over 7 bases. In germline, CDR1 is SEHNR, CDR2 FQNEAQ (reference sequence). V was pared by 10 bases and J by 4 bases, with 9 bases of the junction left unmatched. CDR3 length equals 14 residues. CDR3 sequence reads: CATLDRVSTGELFF. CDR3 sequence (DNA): TGTGCCACACTAGACAGGGTTAGCACCGGGGAGCTGTTTTTT.

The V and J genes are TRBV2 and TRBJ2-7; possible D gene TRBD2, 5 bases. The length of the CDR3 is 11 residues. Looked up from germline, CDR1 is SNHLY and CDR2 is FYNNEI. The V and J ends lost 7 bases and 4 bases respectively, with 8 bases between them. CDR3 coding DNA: TGTGCCAGCACCTGGGAGTACGAGCAGTACTTC. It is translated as CASTWEYEQYF.

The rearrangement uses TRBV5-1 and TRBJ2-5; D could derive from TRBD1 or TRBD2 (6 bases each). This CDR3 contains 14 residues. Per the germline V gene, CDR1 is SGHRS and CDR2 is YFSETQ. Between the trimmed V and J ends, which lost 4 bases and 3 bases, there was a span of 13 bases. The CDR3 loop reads CASSILGGKETQYF. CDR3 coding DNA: TGCGCCAGCAGCATACTCGGGGGCAAAGAGACCCAGTACTTC.

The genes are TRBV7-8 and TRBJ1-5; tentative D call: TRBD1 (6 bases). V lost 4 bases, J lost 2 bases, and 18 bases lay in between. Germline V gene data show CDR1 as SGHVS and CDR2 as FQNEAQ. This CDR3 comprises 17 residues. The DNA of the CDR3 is TGTGCCAGCAGCTCCGGGGCACGGGCAGGGGGCAATCAGCCCCAGCATTTT. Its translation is CASSSGARAGGNQPQHF.

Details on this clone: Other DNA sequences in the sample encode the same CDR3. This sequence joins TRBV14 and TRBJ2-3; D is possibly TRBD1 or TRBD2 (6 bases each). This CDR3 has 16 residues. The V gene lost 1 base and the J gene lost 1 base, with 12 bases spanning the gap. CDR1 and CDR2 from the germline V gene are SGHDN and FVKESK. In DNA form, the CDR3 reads TGTGCCAGCAGCCAAGTAGGGGGGAGCGGCACAGATACGCAGTATTTT. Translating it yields CASSQVGGSGTDTQYF.

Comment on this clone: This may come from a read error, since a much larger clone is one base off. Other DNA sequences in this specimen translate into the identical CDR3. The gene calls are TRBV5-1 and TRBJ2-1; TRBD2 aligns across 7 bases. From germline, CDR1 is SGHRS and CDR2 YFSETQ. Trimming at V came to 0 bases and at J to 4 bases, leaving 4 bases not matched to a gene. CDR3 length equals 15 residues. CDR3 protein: CASSLASGGYNEQFF. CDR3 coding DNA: TGCGCCAGCAGCTTGGCTAGCGGAGGATACAATGAGCAGTTCTTC. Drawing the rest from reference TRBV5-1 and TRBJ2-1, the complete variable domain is KAGVTQTPRYLIKTRGQQVTLSCSPISGHRSVSWYQQTPGQGLQFLFEYFSETQRNKGNFPGRFSGRQFSNSRSEMNVSTLELGDSALYLCASSLASGGYNEQFFGPGTRLTVL.

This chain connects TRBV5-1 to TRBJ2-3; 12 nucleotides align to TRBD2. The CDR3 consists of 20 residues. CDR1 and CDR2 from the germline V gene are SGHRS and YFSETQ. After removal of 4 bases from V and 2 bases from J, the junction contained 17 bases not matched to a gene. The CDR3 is CASSPYTRLAGVPNTDTQYF. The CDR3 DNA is TGCGCCAGCAGCCCTTACACTAGACTAGCGGGAGTCCCTAACACAGATACGCAGTATTTT.

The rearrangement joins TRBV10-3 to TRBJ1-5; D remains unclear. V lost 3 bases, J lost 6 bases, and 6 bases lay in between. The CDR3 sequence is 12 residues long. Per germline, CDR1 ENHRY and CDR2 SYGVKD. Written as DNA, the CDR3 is TGTGCCATCAGTGAAGGTCGTCAGCCCCAGCATTTT. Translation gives CAISEGRQPQHF.

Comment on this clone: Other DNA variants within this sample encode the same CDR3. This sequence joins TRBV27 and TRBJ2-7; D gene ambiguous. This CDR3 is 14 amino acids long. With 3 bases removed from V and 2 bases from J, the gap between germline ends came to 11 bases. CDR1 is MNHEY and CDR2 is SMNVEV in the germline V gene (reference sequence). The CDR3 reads CASSFSAGPYEQYF. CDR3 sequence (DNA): TGTGCCAGCAGTTTTTCTGCAGGCCCCTACGAGCAGTACTTC.

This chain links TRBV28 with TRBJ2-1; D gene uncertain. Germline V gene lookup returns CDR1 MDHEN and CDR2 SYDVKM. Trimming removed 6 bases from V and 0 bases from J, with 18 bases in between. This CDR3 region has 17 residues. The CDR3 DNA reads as TGTGCCAGCAGCCGCCAGAGGTGGGGTAGCTCCTACAATGAGCAGTTCTTC. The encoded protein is CASSRQRWGSSYNEQFF.

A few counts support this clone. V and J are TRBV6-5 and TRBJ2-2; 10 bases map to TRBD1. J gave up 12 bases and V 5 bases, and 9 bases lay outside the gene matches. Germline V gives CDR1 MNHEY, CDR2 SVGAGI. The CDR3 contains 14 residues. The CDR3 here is CASSQKGTGEKLFF. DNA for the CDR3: TGTGCCAGCAGTCAGAAGGGGACAGGGGAAAAGCTGTTTTTT.

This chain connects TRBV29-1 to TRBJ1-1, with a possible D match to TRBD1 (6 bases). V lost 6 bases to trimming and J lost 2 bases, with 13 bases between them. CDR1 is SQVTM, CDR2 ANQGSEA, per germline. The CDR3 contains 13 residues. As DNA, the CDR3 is TGCAGCGTAGCAACACAGGGTAACACTGAAGCTTTCTTT. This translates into CSVATQGNTEAFF.

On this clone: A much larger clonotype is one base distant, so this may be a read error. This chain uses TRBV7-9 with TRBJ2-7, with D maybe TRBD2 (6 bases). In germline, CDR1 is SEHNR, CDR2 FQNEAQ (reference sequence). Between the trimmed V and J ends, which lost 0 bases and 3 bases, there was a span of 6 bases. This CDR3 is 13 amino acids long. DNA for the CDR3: TGTGCCAGCAGCTTAGCGGGAGGCTACGAGCAGTACTTC. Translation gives CASSLAGGYEQYF.

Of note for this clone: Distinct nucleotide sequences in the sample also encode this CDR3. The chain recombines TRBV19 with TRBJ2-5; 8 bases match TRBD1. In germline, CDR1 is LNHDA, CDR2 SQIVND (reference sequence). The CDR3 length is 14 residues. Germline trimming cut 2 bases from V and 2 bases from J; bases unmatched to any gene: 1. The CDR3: CASSIQGAQETQYF. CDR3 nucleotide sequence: TGTGCCAGTAGTATACAGGGGGCGCAAGAGACCCAGTACTTC.

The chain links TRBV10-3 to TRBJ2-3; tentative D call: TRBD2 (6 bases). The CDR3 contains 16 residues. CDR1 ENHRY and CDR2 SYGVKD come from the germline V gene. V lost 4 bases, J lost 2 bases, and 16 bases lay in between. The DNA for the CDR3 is TGTGCCATCAGTGTCCTAGCGCCTAGAAACACAGATACGCAGTATTTT. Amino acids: CAISVLAPRNTDTQYF.

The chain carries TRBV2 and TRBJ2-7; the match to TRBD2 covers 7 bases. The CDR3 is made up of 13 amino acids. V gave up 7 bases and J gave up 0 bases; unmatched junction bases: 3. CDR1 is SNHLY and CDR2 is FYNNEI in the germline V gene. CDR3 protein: CASTAGPSYEQYF. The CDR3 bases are TGTGCCAGCACAGCGGGGCCCTCCTACGAGCAGTACTTC.

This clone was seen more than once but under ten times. The CDR3 DNA is TGTGCCAGCAGTGAAATTGGACAGGCCTCCTACGAGCAGTACTTC. Amino acid sequence: CASSEIGQASYEQYF. The V and J genes are TRBV6-1 and TRBJ2-7; 7 bases align to TRBD1. CDR3 length: 15 amino acids. V lost 2 bases to trimming and J lost 0 bases; unmatched junction nucleotides: 4. Germline V gene sequence: CDR1 MNHNS, CDR2 SASEGT.

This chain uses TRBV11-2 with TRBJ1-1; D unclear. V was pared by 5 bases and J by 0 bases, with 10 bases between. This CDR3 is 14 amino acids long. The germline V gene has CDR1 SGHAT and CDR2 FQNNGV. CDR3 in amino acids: CASSHGAVNTEAFF. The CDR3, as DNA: TGTGCCAGCAGCCATGGTGCGGTGAACACTGAAGCTTTCTTT.

CDR3 sequence (DNA): TGTGCCAGCAGTTTATTAGGGACCGTCATCTATGGCTACACCTTC. This gives the protein CASSLLGTVIYGYTF. The chain employs TRBV27 and TRBJ1-2; the D gene is possibly TRBD1 (5 bases). The CDR3 sequence is 15 residues long. Germline V gene lookup returns CDR1 MNHEY and CDR2 SMNVEV (reference sequence). The germline V and J ends were trimmed by 1 base and 4 bases, with 13 bases remaining between them.

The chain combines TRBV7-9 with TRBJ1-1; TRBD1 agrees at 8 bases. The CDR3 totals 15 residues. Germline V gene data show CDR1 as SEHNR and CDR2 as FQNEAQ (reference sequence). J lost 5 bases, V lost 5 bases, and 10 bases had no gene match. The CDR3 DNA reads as TGTGCCAGCAGCAAAAGAGGACAGGGAGGGACTGAAGCTTTCTTT. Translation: CASSKRGQGGTEAFF.

The chain's CDR3 is CSAGTAPGGGLFF. CDR3 bases: TGCAGCGCAGGGACTGCTCCCGGTGGTGGGCTGTTTTTT. The genes are TRBV29-1 and TRBJ2-2; possible D gene TRBD2, 6 bases. The CDR3 extends over 13 amino acids. The V end lost 7 bases, the J end lost 13 bases, and 22 bases lay between the germline ends. CDR1 is SQVTM, CDR2 ANQGSEA, per germline.

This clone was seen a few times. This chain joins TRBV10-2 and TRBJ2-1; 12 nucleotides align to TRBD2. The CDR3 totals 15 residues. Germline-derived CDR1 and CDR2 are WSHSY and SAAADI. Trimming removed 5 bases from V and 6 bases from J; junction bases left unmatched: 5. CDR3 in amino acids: CASSPGLAGSNEQFF. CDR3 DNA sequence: TGCGCCAGCAGTCCCGGACTAGCGGGGTCCAATGAGCAGTTCTTC.